The next 7 T cell receptor beta chains were all read from a single sample in a study of graft-versus-host responses after intestinal transplantation. For these receptors, no antigen is known. TCRdb's table, derived via immunoSEQ multiplex PCR, lists solely in-frame clones and lacks some. Counted here are tens of thousands of clones, around nine tenths occurring once; the ten biggest clones make up 0.5%. Source: unstimulated CD8+ T cells sorted from spleen or lymph node cells, taken before intestinal transplant. These receptors were collected from a human donor who received an intestinal transplant.

The genes are TRBV5-8 and TRBJ2-2, with a tentative D call TRBD2 (5 bases). Trimming took 1 base from V and 0 from J, leaving 7 bases between them. The CDR3 sequence is 15 residues long. Germline V CDR1 and CDR2: SGHTS, YDEGEE. The CDR3 reads CASSLYGANTGELFF. The CDR3 DNA is TGTGCCAGCAGCTTGTACGGGGCGAACACCGGGGAGCTGTTTTTT.

The chain has TRBV7-9 and TRBJ1-4; 8 bases map to TRBD1. There are 16 residues in the CDR3. Trimming took 4 bases from V and 7 from J; bases not matched to a gene: 11. The V gene's germline CDR1 is SEHNR and CDR2 FQNEAQ (reference sequence). Written as DNA, the CDR3 is TGTGCCAGCAGCTACCCCGGGACAGGAGGAGGTGAAAAACTGTTTTTT. Protein sequence: CASSYPGTGGGEKLFF. Based on the CDR3 plus reference TRBV7-9 and TRBJ1-4, the full variable domain is DTGVSQNPRHKITKRGQNVTFRCDPISEHNRLYWYRQTLGQGPEFLTYFQNEAQLEKSRLLSDRFSAERPKGSFSTLEIQRTEQGDSAMYLCASSYPGTGGGEKLFFGSGTQLSVL.

This clone has just one count. CDR3 residues: CASSQDRKTGEPYNSPLHF. The CDR3, as DNA: TGCGCCAGCAGCCAAGATAGAAAGACGGGGGAGCCCTATAATTCACCCCTCCACTTT. V and J are TRBV4-3 and TRBJ1-6; D perhaps matches TRBD1 (5 bases). CDR1 and CDR2 (germline): LGHNA, YSLEER. This CDR3 region has 19 residues. V lost 0 bases to trimming and J lost 2 bases, with 17 bases between them.

This clone was counted once. This chain joins TRBV9 and TRBJ2-1; D perhaps matches TRBD2 (6 bases). The length of the CDR3 is 14 residues. Trimming took off 4 bases at V and 8 bases at J, with 16 bases between the two ends. Germline values: CDR1 SGDLS, CDR2 YYNGEE. The CDR3 loop reads CASSLEGRNYEQFF. In DNA form, the CDR3 reads TGTGCCAGCAGCTTAGAGGGGAGGAATTATGAGCAGTTCTTC.

This chain links TRBV9 with TRBJ1-1; TRBD1 might be the D (6 bases). There are 16 residues in the CDR3. Trimming shortened V by 0 bases and J by 0 bases, and 12 bases separated the two germline ends. From germline, CDR1 is SGDLS and CDR2 YYNGEE. The CDR3 DNA reads as TGTGCCAGCAGCGTAGCCACAGGGACGGTGAACACTGAAGCTTTCTTT. Protein: CASSVATGTVNTEAFF.

The chain links TRBV9 to TRBJ2-5; D is unresolved. The J call may be faulty, since TRBJ2-7 better matches the DNA end. The CDR3 spans 14 residues. Germline CDR1 and CDR2: SGDLS and YYNGEE. In DNA form, the CDR3 reads TGTGCCAGCAGCCCCGGACCTAGCTCCTACGAGCAGTACTTC. As protein: CASSPGPSSYEQYF.

This chain links TRBV4-1 with TRBJ2-2; possible D gene TRBD1, 6 bases. The CDR3 runs to 17 residues. Per the germline V gene, CDR1 is MGHRA and CDR2 is YSYEKL. Trimming shortened V by 6 bases and J by 4 bases, and 21 bases separated the two germline ends. CDR3 amino acids: CASSLAYREQGTGELFF. The CDR3 DNA sequence: TGCGCCAGCAGTCTCGCTTACAGGGAGCAGGGCACCGGGGAGCTGTTTTTT.